This entry lists 21 T cell receptor beta chains sequenced from one sample in a study of PD-L1 blockade in urothelial cancer. The repertoire was sequenced with immunoSEQ multiplex PCR; TCRdb's copy has only in-frame clones and lacks some. The sample has more than 30,000 clones; around 88% are singletons. The material was PBMCs, obtained around atezolizumab (anti-PD-L1) treatment. The receptors derive from a man aged 55 to 70 with urothelial cancer.

This clone was counted a few times. The V call is TRBV4-3, the J call TRBJ2-3; no firm D call. The V gene's germline CDR1 is LGHNA and CDR2 YSLEER. The ends were cut back, 0 bases at V and 0 bases at J, with 7 bases in the middle. This CDR3 region has 15 residues. The CDR3 DNA reads TGCGCCAGCAGCCAAGATCGCCAGAGCACAGATACGCAGTATTTT. As protein: CASSQDRQSTDTQYF.

The genes are TRBV7-2 and TRBJ2-5, with 8 bases fitting TRBD1. The CDR3 sequence is 16 residues long. V was pared by 2 bases and J by 3 bases, with 8 bases of the junction left unmatched. Germline V gene sequence: CDR1 SGHTA, CDR2 FQGNSA. The CDR3 nucleotides are TGTGCCAGCAGCTTACGCCCGTCAGGGGGCGAAGAGACCCAGTACTTC. It translates to CASSLRPSGGEETQYF.

This chain links TRBV2 with TRBJ2-7; 7 positions match TRBD1. This CDR3 comprises 14 residues. CDR1 is SNHLY and CDR2 is FYNNEI in the germline V gene. V was clipped by 7 bases and J by 0 bases; unmatched bases: 6. The CDR3 spells CASTSGQSSYEQYF. The CDR3 DNA reads TGTGCCAGCACTTCGGGACAGAGCTCCTACGAGCAGTACTTC.

The chain recombines TRBV14 with TRBJ1-2, with D possibly TRBD1 on 6 matching bases. Germline CDR1 reads SGHDN; CDR2 reads FVKESK. This CDR3 is 12 amino acids long. Trimming cost V 4 bases and J 6 bases, with 9 bases left between them. The CDR3 nucleotides are TGTGCCAGCAGCCCGACAGGCGATGGCTACACCTTC. It yields the protein CASSPTGDGYTF.

The chain is built from TRBV11-1 and TRBJ1-1; 9 bases align to TRBD1. CDR3 length: 15 amino acids. Germline values: CDR1 SGHAT, CDR2 FQDESV (reference sequence). Trimming cost V 1 base and J 3 bases; bases outside gene matches: 3. The CDR3 region is CASSLGDRADTEAFF. CDR3 nucleotide sequence: TGTGCCAGCAGCTTAGGGGACAGGGCTGACACTGAAGCTTTCTTT.

The V gene is TRBV7-2, the J gene TRBJ2-1; TRBD1 might be the D (6 bases). The CDR3 is 10 amino acids. Germline V gene lookup returns CDR1 SGHTA and CDR2 FQGNSA. CDR3 in DNA: TGTGCGGTAGGGGGAAGCTGGCAGTTCTTC. Translated: CAVGGSWQFF. Variable domain in full (rest from reference TRBV7-2 and TRBJ2-1): GAGVSQSPSNKVTEKGKDVELRCDPISGHTALYWYRQSLGQGLEFLIYFQGNSAPDKSGLPSDRFSAERTGGSVSTLTIQRTQQEDSAVYLCAVGGSWQFFGPGTRLTVL.

The chain is built from TRBV28 and TRBJ2-1; the D gene is possibly TRBD1 (5 bases). Germline assignment: CDR1 MDHEN and CDR2 SYDVKM. This CDR3 is built from 14 residues. Trimming pared 5 bases from V and 4 bases from J, leaving 12 bases between. CDR3 nucleotide sequence: TGTGCCAGCAGTGGCCAGGGCGGATACAATGAGCAGTTCTTC. This sequence encodes CASSGQGGYNEQFF.

The chain recombines TRBV15 with TRBJ1-3; 8 nucleotides agree with TRBD1. The CDR3 has 16 residues. Germline-derived CDR1 and CDR2 are LNHNV and YYDKDF (reference sequence). Trimming at V came to 0 bases and at J to 2 bases, leaving 3 bases not matched to a gene. This CDR3 is CATSRDRGRTGNTIYF. In DNA form, the CDR3 reads TGTGCCACCAGCAGAGACAGGGGGCGAACTGGAAACACCATATATTTT.

This chain uses TRBV18 with TRBJ1-1, with no clear D. V lost 6 bases to trimming and J lost 3 bases, with 11 bases between them. The CDR3 runs 13 residues. Germline loops: CDR1 KGHSH, CDR2 LQKENI. In nucleotides, the CDR3 is TGTGCCAGCTCGTTAGGTGAGGACACTGAAGCTTTCTTT. It yields the protein CASSLGEDTEAFF.

The chain is built from TRBV5-4 and TRBJ2-5; D is perhaps TRBD1 (6 bases). The CDR3 covers 16 residues. Trimming took 0 bases from V and 5 from J, leaving 17 bases between them. CDR1 and CDR2 from the germline V gene are SGHNT and YYREEE (reference sequence). The CDR3 reads CASSLVGTGFGETQYF. CDR3 bases: TGTGCCAGCAGCTTGGTGGGCACAGGGTTTGGCGAGACCCAGTACTTC.

This chain joins TRBV5-4 and TRBJ2-5; 11 bases fit TRBD2. J gave up 4 bases and V 4 bases, and 6 bases lay outside the gene matches. The length of the CDR3 is 15 residues. CDR1 and CDR2 (germline): SGHNT, YYREEE (reference sequence). Here the CDR3 DNA reads TGTGCCAGCAGCATTAGCGGGGGGGAGGGAGAGACCCAGTACTTC. Translation gives CASSISGGEGETQYF. Full variable domain (remainder filled in from reference TRBV5-4 and TRBJ2-5): ETGVTQSPTHLIKTRGQQVTLRCSSQSGHNTVSWYQQALGQGPQFIFQYYREEENGRGNFPPRFSGLQFPNYSSELNVNALELDDSALYLCASSISGGEGETQYFGPGTRLLVL.

This chain connects TRBV5-8 to TRBJ2-7; 9 nucleotides match TRBD1. The germline V gene encodes CDR1 SGHTS and CDR2 YDEGEE. Trimming took 5 bases from V and 0 from J; bases not matched to a gene: 9. CDR3 length: 16 residues. The CDR3 here is CASRWDRDSYSYEQYF. In nucleotides, the CDR3 is TGTGCCAGCAGGTGGGACAGGGACTCATACTCCTACGAGCAGTACTTC.

The rearrangement joins TRBV6-6 to TRBJ2-7, with D possibly TRBD1 on 6 matching bases. CDR1 and CDR2 (germline): MNHNY, SVGAGI (reference sequence). The V gene lost 5 bases and the J gene lost 4 bases, with 15 bases spanning the gap. CDR3 size: 14 residues. DNA of the CDR3: TGTGCCAGCAGTAAAAACAGGGCCGGGTACGAGCAGTACTTC. It encodes CASSKNRAGYEQYF.

The chain has TRBV5-5 and TRBJ2-5, with D perhaps matching TRBD2 (6 bases). Per germline, CDR1 SGHKS and CDR2 YYEKEE (reference sequence). The CDR3 contains 15 residues. Trimming removed 3 bases at V and 5 bases at J, with 17 bases between. This CDR3 is CASSSRDSSWETQYF. The DNA of the CDR3 is TGTGCCAGCAGCTCCCGGGACTCCTCCTGGGAGACCCAGTACTTC.

This clone occurred a few times. The V and J genes are TRBV7-9 and TRBJ1-5; TRBD1 matches 9 bases. J gave up 1 base and V 5 bases, and 3 bases lay outside the gene matches. This CDR3 spans 15 amino acids. The V gene's germline CDR1 is SEHNR and CDR2 FQNEAQ (reference sequence). CDR3 coding DNA: TGTGCCAGCAGCGGGACAGGGTTCAGCAATCAGCCCCAGCATTTT. It codes for CASSGTGFSNQPQHF. Variable domain in full (rest from reference TRBV7-9 and TRBJ1-5): DTGVSQNPRHKITKRGQNVTFRCDPISEHNRLYWYRQTLGQGPEFLTYFQNEAQLEKSRLLSDRFSAERPKGSFSTLEIQRTEQGDSAMYLCASSGTGFSNQPQHFGDGTRLSIL.

This sequence joins TRBV1 and TRBJ2-7; the table gives TRBD1 as D, unverified against the DNA. TRBV1 is deemed a pseudogene. The CDR3 loop spans 14 amino acids. The CDR3 region has the DNA TGCACCTCAGGACGGGGGACAGGGAACTACGAGCAGTACTTC. This translates into CTSGRGTGNYEQYF.

CDR3 nucleotides: TGTGCCAGCAGCTTGGAACTGACTAACACTGAAGCTTTCTTT. Its translation is CASSLELTNTEAFF. This chain connects TRBV5-6 to TRBJ1-1; no definite D call. Germline loops: CDR1 SGHDT, CDR2 YYEEEE. The CDR3 covers 14 residues. The V end was cut by 0 bases, the J end by 2 bases, with 8 bases between.

The rearrangement uses TRBV30 and TRBJ2-7; 8 bases map to TRBD2. Germline CDR1 and CDR2: GTSNPN and SVGIG (reference sequence). There are 13 residues in the CDR3. V was pared by 0 bases and J by 6 bases, with 4 bases of the junction left unmatched. For the CDR3, the DNA is TGTGCCTGGAGTGTGGGGACTAGAGTCGAGCAGTACTTC. As protein: CAWSVGTRVEQYF.

The chain links TRBV5-1 to TRBJ2-2; tentatively, D is TRBD1 (5 bases). This CDR3 is built from 14 residues. The germline gives CDR1 SGHRS, CDR2 YFSETQ. V gave up 5 bases and J gave up 2 bases, with 10 bases separating them. Here the CDR3 reads CASRADINTGELFF. In DNA, the CDR3 is TGCGCCAGCAGGGCGGACATAAACACCGGGGAGCTGTTTTTT.

The V call is TRBV25-1, the J call TRBJ2-5; D is possibly TRBD2 (6 bases). This CDR3 comprises 14 residues. Trimming left V 8 bases short and J 5 bases short, with 18 bases between. The germline V gene encodes CDR1 MGHDK and CDR2 SYGVNS. CDR3 loop: CASRGVGQGETQYF. CDR3 nucleotides: TGTGCCAGCCGCGGGGTGGGTCAGGGCGAGACCCAGTACTTC.

The chain employs TRBV5-4 and TRBJ2-5, with 13 bases identical to TRBD2. The V gene's germline CDR1 is SGHNT and CDR2 YYREEE (reference sequence). The length of the CDR3 is 16 residues. With V trimmed by 4 bases and J by 5 bases, 8 bases remained unmatched. Written as DNA, the CDR3 is TGTGCCAGCAGCCCGGGACTAGCGGGAAGCTTTGAGACCCAGTACTTC. Its translation: CASSPGLAGSFETQYF.